This T cell receptor beta chain emerged from a study of cytomegalovirus exposure and HLA in healthy donors. PCR employed 60 Vbeta and 13 Jbeta primers. Repertoires were generated with immunoSEQ multiplex PCR, while TCRdb's copy carries only in-frame clones and drops some. Seen here are 100,000 to 150,000 clones, 77% observed once, and the top ten hold roughly 12%. This clone was seen at least ten times. Looked up from germline, CDR1 is SGHNT and CDR2 is YYREEE (reference sequence). V lost 4 bases, J lost 0 bases, and 8 bases stayed unmatched. The CDR3 extends over 16 amino acids. J is TRBJ2-3 and V is TRBV5-4; 7 nucleotides match TRBD1. Sequenced material: PBMCs. This clonotype was sampled from a woman in her 40s in good health and CMV-seropositive. The CDR3 loop is CASSRYVGQSTDTQYF. The CDR3 coding sequence is TGTGCCAGCAGCCGGTATGTGGGACAGAGCACAGATACGCAGTATTTT.